Following are 28 T cell receptor beta chains from one sample sequenced in a study of beta chain features in type 1 diabetes. Of the isolated RNA, all was reverse transcribed, and so the sequenced material was expressed TCRB transcripts. The protocol was immunoSEQ multiplex PCR, while the TCRdb copy is restricted to in-frame clones and leaves out a portion. This repertoire shows around 150,000 clones, approximately 8.1% found once; its top ten account for approximately 0.65%. The sequenced material came from central memory CD4+ T cells from blood. The source of these receptors is a man between 18 and 35 years old in good health.

The chain uses TRBV30 and TRBJ1-6; D unresolved. CDR1 is GTSNPN, CDR2 SVGIG, per germline (reference sequence). The CDR3 has 14 amino acids. V was shortened by 4 bases and J by 0 bases, with 7 bases between the two germline ends. CDR3: CAWTQNSYNSPLHF. For the CDR3, the DNA is TGTGCCTGGACGCAGAACTCCTATAATTCACCCCTCCACTTT.

The gene calls are TRBV6-4 and TRBJ1-2, with 7 nucleotides matching TRBD1. Trimming at V came to 6 bases and at J to 3 bases, leaving 7 bases not matched to a gene. The CDR3 is 14 amino acids. The germline CDR1 and CDR2 sequences are MRHNA and SNTAGT. CDR3: CASRNTGADYGYTF. The CDR3 DNA sequence: TGTGCCAGCAGAAACACAGGGGCGGACTATGGCTACACCTTC.

This clone has only a few counts. The chain recombines TRBV7-2 with TRBJ2-2, with TRBD1 matching over 10 bases. The trim removed 2 bases at V and 10 bases at J, leaving 4 bases unmatched. Germline CDR1 is SGHTA and CDR2 is FQGNSA. This CDR3 has 14 residues. This CDR3 is CASSLRTGGQELFF. In nucleotides, the CDR3 is TGTGCCAGCAGCTTACGGACAGGGGGGCAGGAGCTGTTTTTT. The full variable domain, rest sourced from reference TRBV7-2 and TRBJ2-2, is GAGVSQSPSNKVTEKGKDVELRCDPISGHTALYWYRQSLGQGLEFLIYFQGNSAPDKSGLPSDRFSAERTGGSVSTLTIQRTQQEDSAVYLCASSLRTGGQELFFGEGSRLTVL.

This clone was recorded a few times. The chain links TRBV5-4 to TRBJ1-1; D not certain. Trimming stripped 0 bases from V and 5 bases from J, with 14 bases between. The CDR3 contains 15 residues. CDR1 and CDR2 (germline): SGHNT, YYREEE (reference sequence). CDR3 loop: CASSLASRAPTEAFF. The CDR3 nucleotides are TGTGCCAGCAGCTTGGCCTCGAGGGCGCCTACTGAAGCTTTCTTT.

The V gene is TRBV7-7, the J gene TRBJ2-2, with D unclear. Germline CDR1 SSHAT, CDR2 FNYEAQ (reference sequence). The CDR3 consists of 16 residues. The germline V and J ends were trimmed by 1 base and 1 base, with 10 bases remaining between them. CDR3 nucleotides: TGTGCCAGCAGCTTAGGAGTCGGCGGGAACACCGGGGAGCTGTTTTTT. Translating gives CASSLGVGGNTGELFF.

The CDR3: CASSLILPGVTEAFF. CDR3 in DNA: TGTGCCAGCAGTTTAATTCTCCCGGGGGTCACTGAAGCTTTCTTT. This chain joins TRBV28 and TRBJ1-1, with a possible D match to TRBD1 (5 bases). The CDR3 has 15 residues. Germline V CDR1 and CDR2: MDHEN, SYDVKM. V was cut by 2 bases and J by 4 bases, with 14 bases left in between.

The chain couples TRBV5-6 to TRBJ2-1; 8 bases are a match to TRBD1. CDR3 length: 13 residues. Germline V gene sequence: CDR1 SGHDT, CDR2 YYEEEE. Trimming removed 4 bases from V and 6 bases from J; junction bases left unmatched: 3. Here the CDR3 reads CASSVDRGNEQFF. DNA of the CDR3: TGTGCCAGCAGCGTTGACAGGGGCAATGAGCAGTTCTTC.

This clone was counted a few times. CDR3 protein: CATSTRQGNTGELFF. The CDR3 nucleotides read TGTGCCACCAGCACCCGACAGGGGAACACCGGGGAGCTGTTTTTT. The rearrangement uses TRBV15 and TRBJ2-2, with TRBD1 matching over 7 bases. V shed 4 bases and J 1 base; nucleotides not matched to a gene: 3. The CDR3 spans 15 residues. The germline V gene encodes CDR1 LNHNV and CDR2 YYDKDF (reference sequence). The variable domain in full, with the rest retrieved from reference TRBV15 and TRBJ2-2, is DAMVIQNPRYQVTQFGKPVTLSCSQTLNHNVMYWYQQKSSQAPKLLFHYYDKDFNNEADTPDNFQSRRPNTSFCFLDIRSPGLGDTAMYLCATSTRQGNTGELFFGEGSRLTVL.

This clone was detected many times. The V gene is TRBV7-9, the J gene TRBJ2-1; the D gene is possibly TRBD2 (5 bases). Germline V gene lookup returns CDR1 SEHNR and CDR2 FQNEAQ (reference sequence). The CDR3 length is 12 residues. Trimming removed 6 bases from V and 4 bases from J, with 7 bases in between. In DNA form, the CDR3 reads TGTGCCAGCAGAGCGGCATACAATGAGCAGTTCTTC. Translating it yields CASRAAYNEQFF.

The chain recombines TRBV30 with TRBJ1-4; D remains unclear. CDR1 and CDR2 (germline): GTSNPN, SVGIG (reference sequence). Trimming pared 2 bases from V and 1 base from J, leaving 14 bases between. The CDR3 covers 16 residues. The CDR3 protein is CAWSKVLPGTNEKLFF. CDR3 sequence (DNA): TGTGCCTGGAGTAAGGTCCTCCCGGGAACTAATGAAAAACTGTTTTTT.

This clone was counted a few times. The V call is TRBV21-1, the J call TRBJ1-2; the tabulated D call, TRBD1, remains unverified against the DNA. TRBV21-1 is a pseudogene. CDR3 length: 15 residues. The chain's CDR3 is CASSKETENDYGYTF. DNA of the CDR3: TGTGCCAGCAGCAAAGAAACAGAAAACGACTATGGCTACACCTTC.

This clone has a count of ten or more. The CDR3 DNA is TGTGCCAGCAGCGAGAGGACAGGGGAACGACAGCCCCAGCATTTT. Translated: CASSERTGERQPQHF. The chain recombines TRBV7-2 with TRBJ1-5, with 9 bases identical to TRBD1. CDR1 and CDR2 from the germline V gene are SGHTA and FQGNSA. This CDR3 comprises 15 residues. Unmatched junction bases numbered 9, after V lost 5 bases and J lost 7 bases.

This clone was seen only a few times. The J gene is TRBJ2-7, the V gene TRBV6-5, with a weak D call TRBD2 (6 bases). CDR3 length: 14 amino acids. With 7 bases removed from V and 3 bases from J, the gap between germline ends came to 16 bases. Germline V lookup: CDR1 MNHEY, CDR2 SVGAGI. CDR3 DNA: TGTGCCAGCACCGCTGGGGGGAGTAGCTACGAGCAGTACTTC. It encodes CASTAGGSSYEQYF.

This clone appeared many times. V and J are TRBV30 and TRBJ1-2; D is ambiguous. Trimming pared 7 bases from V and 8 bases from J, leaving 20 bases between. CDR3 length equals 13 residues. In germline, CDR1 is GTSNPN, CDR2 SVGIG (reference sequence). CDR3 residues: CASTPDSGEGYTF. The CDR3, as DNA: TGTGCCTCCACGCCGGACTCCGGGGAAGGCTACACCTTC.

This clone was recorded at least ten times. This sequence joins TRBV7-2 and TRBJ2-7, with TRBD1 identical over 7 bases. Germline loops: CDR1 SGHTA, CDR2 FQGNSA. The junction had 13 bases not matched to a gene; V was cut back by 5 bases and J by 6 bases. The CDR3 extends over 15 amino acids. CDR3 sequence (DNA): TGTGCCAGCAGCACCATAGGGACAGCAAGGAGCGAGCAGTACTTC. Translated: CASSTIGTARSEQYF. Complete variable domain (other parts from reference TRBV7-2 and TRBJ2-7): GAGVSQSPSNKVTEKGKDVELRCDPISGHTALYWYRQSLGQGLEFLIYFQGNSAPDKSGLPSDRFSAERTGGSVSTLTIQRTQQEDSAVYLCASSTIGTARSEQYFGPGTRLTVT.

The gene calls are TRBV28 and TRBJ2-7; tentative D call: TRBD2 (8 bases). The germline gives CDR1 MDHEN, CDR2 SYDVKM. The CDR3 spans 16 residues. Trimming removed 6 bases at V and 4 bases at J, with 22 bases between. The CDR3 spells CASSLGGGRNPYEQYF. The CDR3 DNA reads TGTGCCAGCAGCCTAGGGGGCGGGAGGAATCCGTACGAGCAGTACTTC.

The chain carries TRBV9 and TRBJ2-1; D is uncertain. Per the germline V gene, CDR1 is SGDLS and CDR2 is YYNGEE. The CDR3 contains 13 residues. V dropped 0 bases and J dropped 3 bases, with 4 bases sitting between them. The DNA of the CDR3 is TGTGCCAGCAGCGTAGCGGTCTACAATGAGCAGTTCTTC. Protein product: CASSVAVYNEQFF.

This clone was detected only a few times. This chain joins TRBV6-1 and TRBJ1-1; maybe TRBD1 (6 bases). This CDR3 contains 15 residues. Germline V gives CDR1 MNHNS, CDR2 SASEGT. The germline V and J ends were trimmed by 3 bases and 1 base, with 12 bases remaining between them. CDR3 DNA: TGTGCCAGCAGTGATTCTGGACAGAAGAACACTGAAGCTTTCTTT. Amino acid sequence: CASSDSGQKNTEAFF.

The CDR3 nucleotides read TGTGCCAGCAGCCGCCCAACAGGGGCTAATGAAAAACTGTTTTTT. Its protein is CASSRPTGANEKLFF. The J gene is TRBJ1-4, the V gene TRBV2, with 7 bases matching TRBD1. From germline, CDR1 is SNHLY and CDR2 FYNNEI. The CDR3 is 15 amino acids. V lost 6 bases to trimming and J lost 3 bases; unmatched junction nucleotides: 7.

This clone was counted between two and nine times. The J gene is TRBJ1-2, the V gene TRBV18, with D unresolved. The germline CDR1 and CDR2 sequences are KGHSH and LQKENI. There are 14 residues in the CDR3. The V and J ends lost 2 bases and 2 bases respectively, with 9 bases between them. The CDR3 nucleotides read TGTGCCAGCTCACCATCCTCCGTGAACTATGGCTACACCTTC. Amino acid sequence: CASSPSSVNYGYTF. Filled out from reference TRBV18 and TRBJ1-2, the complete variable domain reads NAGVMQNPRHLVRRRGQEARLRCSPMKGHSHVYWYRQLPEEGLKFMVYLQKENIIDESGMPKERFSAEFPKEGPSILRIQQVVRGDSAAYFCASSPSSVNYGYTFGSGTRLTVV.

The rearrangement links TRBV7-3 to TRBJ2-1; maybe TRBD2 (6 bases). This CDR3 contains 15 residues. CDR1 and CDR2 (germline): SGHTA, FQGTGA. V gave up 4 bases and J gave up 5 bases, with 15 bases separating them. CDR3 amino acids: CASSSRGGINNEQFF. The CDR3 DNA reads TGTGCCAGCAGCTCCCGTGGCGGGATTAACAATGAGCAGTTCTTC.

This clone was counted only a few times. The rearrangement uses TRBV5-4 and TRBJ2-5; 8 bases fit TRBD2. J lost 4 bases, V lost 4 bases, and 3 bases had no gene match. CDR3 size: 13 residues. Germline V gene sequence: CDR1 SGHNT, CDR2 YYREEE (reference sequence). The CDR3 spells CASSITSGETQYF. The CDR3, as DNA: TGTGCCAGCAGCATTACTAGCGGAGAGACCCAGTACTTC.

CDR3 protein: CASSQAANQETQYF. The CDR3 DNA is TGTGCCAGCAGCCAAGCGGCAAACCAAGAGACCCAGTACTTC. The J gene is TRBJ2-5, the V gene TRBV7-9; perhaps TRBD2 as D (5 bases). With 5 bases removed from V and 0 bases from J, the gap between germline ends came to 10 bases. The V gene's germline CDR1 is SEHNR and CDR2 FQNEAQ (reference sequence). This CDR3 is built from 14 residues.

This clone was detected a few times. V and J are TRBV4-3 and TRBJ2-3, with D possibly matching TRBD1 (6 bases). Germline lookup yields CDR1 LGHNA and CDR2 YSLEER. Trimming shortened V by 0 bases and J by 5 bases, and 12 bases separated the two germline ends. This CDR3 region has 15 residues. The CDR3 protein is CASSQDGQGLDTQYF. CDR3 sequence (DNA): TGCGCCAGCAGCCAAGATGGGCAGGGGCTAGATACGCAGTATTTT.

In the case of this clone: Within the sample, other DNA sequences also encode this same CDR3. V usage is TRBV6-4 and J usage is TRBJ1-2; 8 bases map to TRBD1. CDR3 size: 13 residues. CDR1 is MRHNA, CDR2 SNTAGT, per germline. The ends lost 2 bases at V and 5 bases at J; junction bases unmatched: 1. CDR3 nucleotides: TGTGCCAGCAGTGACGGACAGGGTTATGGCTACACCTTC. Amino acid sequence: CASSDGQGYGYTF.

This clone appeared a few times. The rearrangement joins TRBV5-1 to TRBJ2-2, with D perhaps matching TRBD2 (5 bases). The CDR3 totals 17 residues. The V end was cut by 5 bases, the J end by 4 bases, with 21 bases between. Germline V gene data show CDR1 as SGHRS and CDR2 as YFSETQ. The CDR3 nucleotides read TGCGCCAGCAGATCCATCGTCGAGAGGAGGAGCACCGGGGAGCTGTTTTTT. This encodes CASRSIVERRSTGELFF.

A few counts support this clone. The rearrangement joins TRBV9 to TRBJ1-3; D perhaps matches TRBD1 (6 bases). Germline loops: CDR1 SGDLS, CDR2 YYNGEE. V was cut by 6 bases and J by 5 bases, with 15 bases left in between. The CDR3 has 14 residues. The CDR3 protein is CASNTRGDRNTIYF. CDR3 bases: TGTGCCAGCAACACCCGGGGGGACAGAAACACCATATATTTT.

This clone has just a few counts. This rearrangement joins TRBV28 to TRBJ1-2, with TRBD1 matching 8 bases. This CDR3 region has 14 residues. CDR1 is MDHEN and CDR2 is SYDVKM in the germline V gene. J lost 4 bases, V lost 3 bases, and 4 bases had no gene match. The CDR3 reads CASSFDRGFYGYTF. As DNA, the CDR3 is TGTGCCAGCAGTTTCGACAGGGGATTCTATGGCTACACCTTC.